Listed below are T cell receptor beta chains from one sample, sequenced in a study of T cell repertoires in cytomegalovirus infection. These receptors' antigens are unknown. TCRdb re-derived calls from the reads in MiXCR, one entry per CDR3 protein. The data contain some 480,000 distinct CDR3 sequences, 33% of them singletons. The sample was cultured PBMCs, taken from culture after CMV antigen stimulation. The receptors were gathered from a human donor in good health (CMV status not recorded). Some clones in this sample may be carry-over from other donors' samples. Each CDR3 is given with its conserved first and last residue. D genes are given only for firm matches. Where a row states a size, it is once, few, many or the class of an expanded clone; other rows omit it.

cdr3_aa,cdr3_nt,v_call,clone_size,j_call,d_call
CASSKSDRETQYF,TGTGCCAGCAGCAAATCGGACAGGGAGACCCAGTACTTC,TRBV25-1,-,TRBJ2-5,TRBD1
CASSPVAGANTGELFF,TGTGCCAGCAGCCCCGTTGCGGGAGCGAACACCGGGGAGCTGTTTTTT,TRBV7-2,few,TRBJ2-2,TRBD2
CASSLELSAYNEKLFF,TGTGCCAGCAGCTTAGAATTATCGGCCTATAATGAAAAACTGTTTTTT,TRBV7-8,many,TRBJ1-4,-
CASSIPGQGAGQPQHF,TGTGCCAGTAGTATCCCGGGACAGGGGGCCGGGCAGCCCCAGCATTTT,TRBV19,-,TRBJ1-5,TRBD1
CASSIRQTQINEQFF,TGTGCCAGTAGTATCCGACAGACCCAGATTAATGAGCAGTTCTTC,TRBV19,many,TRBJ2-1,-
CASSQGRRLGYTF,TGTGCCAGCAGCCAAGGTCGGAGGCTTGGCTACACCTTC,TRBV14,-,TRBJ1-2,-
CASKSNGANVLTF,TGTGCCAGTAAGAGTAATGGGGCCAACGTCCTGACTTTC,TRBV12-3/TRBV12-4,-,TRBJ2-6,-
CASSPGLEGERYNEQFF,TGTGCCAGCAGCCCGGGACTAGAGGGAGAACGCTACAATGAGCAGTTCTTC,TRBV7-8,-,TRBJ2-1,TRBD2
CASSKRGQTGANEQFF,TGTGCCAGTAGTAAAAGGGGACAAACGGGGGCCAATGAGCAGTTCTTC,TRBV19,-,TRBJ2-1,-
CASSPARLVNEQFF,TGCGCCAGCAGCCCAGCCAGACTAGTTAATGAGCAGTTCTTC,TRBV4-1,few,TRBJ2-1,-
CASSQGPEAFF,TGTGCCAGCAGCCAGGGCCCGGAAGCTTTCTTT,TRBV12-3/TRBV12-4,few,TRBJ1-1,-
CAWSLGVPTNEKLFF,TGTGCCTGGAGCCTAGGGGTACCAACTAATGAAAAACTGTTTTTT,TRBV30,once,TRBJ1-4,-
CASSFGGGFYEQYF,TGTGCCAGCAGCTTCGGGGGGGGGTTCTACGAGCAGTACTTC,TRBV12-3/TRBV12-4,-,TRBJ2-7,TRBD2
CASSSPTSGSYTGELFF,TGTGCCAGCAGTTCCCCGACCAGCGGGAGCTACACCGGGGAGCTGTTTTTT,TRBV12-3/TRBV12-4,-,TRBJ2-2,TRBD2
CASNPRPAGNAAFF,TGTGCCAGCAACCCCCGGCCTGCCGGGAATGCAGCTTTCTTT,TRBV7-2,few,TRBJ1-1,-
CASSSGQPKGAAGELFF,TGCGCCAGCAGCTCGGGACAGCCTAAAGGGGCCGCCGGGGAGCTGTTTTTT,TRBV5-1,-,TRBJ2-2,TRBD1
CASSPAAPYEQYF,TGTGCCAGCAGTCCCGCGGCCCCTTACGAGCAGTACTTC,TRBV6-1,-,TRBJ2-7,-
CASSPQLGGTDTQYF,TGTGCCAGCAGCCCGCAGCTTGGGGGCACAGATACGCAGTATTTT,TRBV7-3,-,TRBJ2-3,-
CASSLGLASRHNEQFF,TGTGCCAGCAGCTTAGGTTTAGCGTCACGCCACAATGAGCAGTTCTTC,TRBV7-6,-,TRBJ2-1,-
CASSLVVNTGELFF,TGTGCCAGCAGCCTTGTAGTAAACACCGGGGAGCTGTTTTTT,TRBV7-2,few,TRBJ2-2,-
CASSDSGTSTDTQYF,TGTGCCAGCAGCGACAGCGGCACTAGCACAGATACGCAGTATTTT,TRBV9,few,TRBJ2-3,-